This entry lists 11 T cell receptor beta chains sequenced from one sample in a study of T cell changes during pregnancy in multiple sclerosis. Only in-frame clones appear in the TCRdb table, and some are missing; sequencing was by immunoSEQ multiplex PCR. The table lists around 55,000 clones, more than 80% of them singletons. The sample consisted of CD4+ T cells from peripheral blood mononuclear cells, taken in the first trimester of pregnancy. These receptors all come from a female donor with multiple sclerosis, enrolled in a pregnancy study.

The chain recombines TRBV7-3 with TRBJ2-2, with D tentatively TRBD1 (5 bases). Germline CDR1 and CDR2: SGHTA and FQGTGA. Trimming cost V 5 bases and J 0 bases, with 13 bases left between them. CDR3 length: 16 residues. CDR3 region: CASSTRTTPNTGELFF. CDR3 sequence (DNA): TGTGCCAGCAGCACCCGGACAACACCGAACACCGGGGAGCTGTTTTTT.

The gene calls are TRBV2 and TRBJ2-3; TRBD1 is a possible D gene (6 bases). CDR1 and CDR2 (germline): SNHLY, FYNNEI. V was trimmed by 0 bases and J by 1 base, leaving 8 bases between them. The CDR3 extends over 15 amino acids. The CDR3 region has the DNA TGTGCCAGCAGTGAAGCGGGGGCGGGCACAGATACGCAGTATTTT. It translates to CASSEAGAGTDTQYF.

The chain links TRBV5-1 to TRBJ1-2; TRBD1 is a possible D gene (6 bases). CDR3 length: 13 amino acids. Germline V gene sequence: CDR1 SGHRS, CDR2 YFSETQ. V was pared by 4 bases and J by 4 bases, with 11 bases between. The CDR3 DNA is TGCGCCAGCAGCACCGGACAGACCTATGGCTACACCTTC. It translates to CASSTGQTYGYTF.

This clone came up once. Other DNA sequences of this sample code for an identical CDR3. V and J are TRBV4-1 and TRBJ2-2, with TRBD2 matching 7 bases. Germline V gives CDR1 MGHRA, CDR2 YSYEKL. This CDR3 has 17 residues. J gave up 3 bases and V 1 base, and 8 bases lay outside the gene matches. CDR3: CASSQAIAGAYTGELFF. DNA of the CDR3: TGCGCCAGCAGCCAAGCGATTGCGGGAGCCTACACCGGGGAGCTGTTTTTT.

This clone has only a few counts. The chain combines TRBV6-1 with TRBJ2-7; 9 bases line up with TRBD1. J was trimmed by 2 bases and V by 4 bases; bases with no gene match: 3. Germline lookup yields CDR1 MNHNS and CDR2 SASEGT. The CDR3 spans 14 residues. The CDR3 nucleotides read TGTGCCAGCAGTGTAAACAGGGGGCCCTACGAGCAGTACTTC. This codes for CASSVNRGPYEQYF.

This sequence joins TRBV6-5 and TRBJ1-1; D is ambiguous. Germline V CDR1 and CDR2: MNHEY, SVGAGI. CDR3 length equals 16 residues. V was clipped by 4 bases and J by 0 bases, with 15 bases between them. The CDR3 is CASSLGSPFMNTEAFF. The CDR3 DNA is TGTGCCAGCAGTTTGGGCAGTCCATTCATGAACACTGAAGCTTTCTTT.

The gene calls are TRBV5-1 and TRBJ1-2; D not resolved. CDR3 size: 16 residues. Deletions cut 3 bases from V and 6 bases from J, with 21 bases between. Germline values: CDR1 SGHRS, CDR2 YFSETQ. The CDR3 DNA sequence: TGCGCCAGCAGCTATCCCCCTCAGAAAGGCCAGGATGGCTACACCTTC. Its translation is CASSYPPQKGQDGYTF.

The rearrangement links TRBV5-1 to TRBJ2-3, with D uncertain. This CDR3 has 15 amino acids. CDR1 is SGHRS and CDR2 is YFSETQ in the germline V gene. V gave up 2 bases and J gave up 0 bases, with 10 bases separating them. The CDR3 here is CASSLSSASTDTQYF. CDR3 in DNA: TGCGCCAGCAGCTTAAGCAGCGCTAGCACAGATACGCAGTATTTT.

The chain uses TRBV6-1 and TRBJ2-7, with 8 nucleotides matching TRBD1. Germline CDR1 is MNHNS and CDR2 is SASEGT. The trim removed 5 bases at V and 3 bases at J, leaving 6 bases unmatched. The CDR3 is 14 residues long. The CDR3: CASSRQGSDYEQYF. The CDR3 DNA is TGTGCCAGCAGTAGACAGGGGTCGGACTACGAGCAGTACTTC.

The CDR3 nucleotides are TGCGCCAGCAGCTTGGCGGGGAACTCTGCAACTAATGAAAAACTGTTTTTT. This sequence encodes CASSLAGNSATNEKLFF. The chain links TRBV5-1 to TRBJ1-4, with D unresolved. The germline V gene has CDR1 SGHRS and CDR2 YFSETQ. V was shortened by 0 bases and J by 0 bases, with 12 bases between the two germline ends. CDR3 length: 17 residues.

Note on this clone: This sample includes further DNA sequences coding for the same CDR3. The V and J genes are TRBV19 and TRBJ1-5, with 11 bases that match TRBD1. The V gene end was trimmed by 5 bases and the J gene end by 0 bases; junction bases not matched to a gene: 6. Germline V gene data show CDR1 as LNHDA and CDR2 as SQIVND (reference sequence). This CDR3 is 17 amino acids long. CDR3: CASSPRTGGYSNQPQHF. CDR3 in DNA: TGTGCCAGTAGTCCCCGGACAGGGGGCTATAGCAATCAGCCCCAGCATTTT. The complete variable domain, with remaining parts taken from reference TRBV19 and TRBJ1-5, reads DGGITQSPKYLFRKEGQNVTLSCEQNLNHDAMYWYRQDPGQGLRLIYYSQIVNDFQKGDIAEGYSVSREKKESFPLTVTSAQKNPTAFYLCASSPRTGGYSNQPQHFGDGTRLSIL.